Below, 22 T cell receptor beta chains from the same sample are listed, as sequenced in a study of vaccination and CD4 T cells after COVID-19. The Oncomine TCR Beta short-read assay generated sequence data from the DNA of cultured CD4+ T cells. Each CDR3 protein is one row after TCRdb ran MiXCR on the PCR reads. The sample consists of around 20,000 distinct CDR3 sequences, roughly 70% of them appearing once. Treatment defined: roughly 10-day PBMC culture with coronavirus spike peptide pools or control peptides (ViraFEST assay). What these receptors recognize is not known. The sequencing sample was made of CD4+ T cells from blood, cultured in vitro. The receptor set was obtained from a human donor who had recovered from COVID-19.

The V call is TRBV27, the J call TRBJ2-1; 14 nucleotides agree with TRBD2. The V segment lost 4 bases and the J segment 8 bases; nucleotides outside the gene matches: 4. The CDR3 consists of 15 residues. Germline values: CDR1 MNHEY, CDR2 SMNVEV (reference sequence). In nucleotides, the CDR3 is TGTGCCAGCAGTTCGGGACTAGCGGGAGTTGATGAGCAGTTCTTC. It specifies CASSSGLAGVDEQFF.

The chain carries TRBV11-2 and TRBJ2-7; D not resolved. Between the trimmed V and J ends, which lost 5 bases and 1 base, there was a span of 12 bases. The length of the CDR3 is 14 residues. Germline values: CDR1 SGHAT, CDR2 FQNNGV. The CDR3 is CASSKDVLSYEQYF. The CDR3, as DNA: TGTGCCAGCAGCAAGGACGTTTTGTCCTACGAGCAGTACTTC.

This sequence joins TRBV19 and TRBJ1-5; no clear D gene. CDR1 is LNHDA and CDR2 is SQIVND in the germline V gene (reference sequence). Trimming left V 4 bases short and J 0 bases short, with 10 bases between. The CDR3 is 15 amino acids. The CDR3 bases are TGTGCCAGTAGTAACACGGCAGTTAGCAATCAGCCCCAGCATTTT. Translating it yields CASSNTAVSNQPQHF.

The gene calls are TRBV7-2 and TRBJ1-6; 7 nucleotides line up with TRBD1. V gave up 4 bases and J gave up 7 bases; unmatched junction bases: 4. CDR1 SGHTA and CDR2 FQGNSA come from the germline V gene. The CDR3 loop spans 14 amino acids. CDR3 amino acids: CASSYDRVNSPLHF. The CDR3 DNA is TGTGCCAGCAGCTACGACAGGGTGAATTCACCCCTCCACTTT. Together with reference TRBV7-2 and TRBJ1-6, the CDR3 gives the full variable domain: GAGVSQSPSNKVTEKGKDVELRCDPISGHTALYWYRQSLGQGLEFLIYFQGNSAPDKSGLPSDRFSAERTGGSVSTLTIQRTQQEDSAVYLCASSYDRVNSPLHFGNGTRLTVT.

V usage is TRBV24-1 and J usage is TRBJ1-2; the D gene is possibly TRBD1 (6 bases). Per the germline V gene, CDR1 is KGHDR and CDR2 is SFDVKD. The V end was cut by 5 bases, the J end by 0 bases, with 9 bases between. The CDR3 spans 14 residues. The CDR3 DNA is TGTGCCACCAGTGGTAGGGGGACTAACTATGGCTACACCTTC. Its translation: CATSGRGTNYGYTF.

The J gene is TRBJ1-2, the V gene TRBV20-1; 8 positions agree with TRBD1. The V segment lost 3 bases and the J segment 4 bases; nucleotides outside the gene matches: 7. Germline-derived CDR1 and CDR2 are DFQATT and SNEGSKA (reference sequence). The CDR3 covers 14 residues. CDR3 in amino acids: CSARGQEVSYGYTF. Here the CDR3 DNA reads TGCAGTGCTAGGGGACAGGAAGTCAGCTATGGCTACACCTTC.

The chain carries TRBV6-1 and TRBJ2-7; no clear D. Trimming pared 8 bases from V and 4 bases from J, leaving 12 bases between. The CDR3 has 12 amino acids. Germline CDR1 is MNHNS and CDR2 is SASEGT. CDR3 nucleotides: TGTGCCAGCGGACGGTCTGGGTACGAGCAGTACTTC. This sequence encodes CASGRSGYEQYF.

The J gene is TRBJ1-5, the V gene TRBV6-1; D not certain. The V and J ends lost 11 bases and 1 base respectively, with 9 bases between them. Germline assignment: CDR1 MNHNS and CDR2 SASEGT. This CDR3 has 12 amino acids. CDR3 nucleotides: TGTGCCGACGGGTGGAGCAATCAGCCCCAGCATTTT. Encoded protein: CADGWSNQPQHF.

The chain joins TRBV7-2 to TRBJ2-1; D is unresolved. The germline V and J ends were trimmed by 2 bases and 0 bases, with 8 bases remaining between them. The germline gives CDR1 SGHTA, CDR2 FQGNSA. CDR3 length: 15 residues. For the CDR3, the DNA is TGTGCCAGCAGCTTATCACAGAGCTCCTACAATGAGCAGTTCTTC. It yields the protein CASSLSQSSYNEQFF. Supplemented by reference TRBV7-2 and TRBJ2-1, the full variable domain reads GAGVSQSPSNKVTEKGKDVELRCDPISGHTALYWYRQSLGQGLEFLIYFQGNSAPDKSGLPSDRFSAERTGGSVSTLTIQRTQQEDSAVYLCASSLSQSSYNEQFFGPGTRLTVL.

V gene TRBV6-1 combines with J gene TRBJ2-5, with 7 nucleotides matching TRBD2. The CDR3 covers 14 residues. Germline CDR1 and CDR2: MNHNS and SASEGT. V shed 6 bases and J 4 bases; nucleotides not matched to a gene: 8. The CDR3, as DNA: TGTGCCAGCAGCCTCGGGGGGAGGGTAGAGACCCAGTACTTC. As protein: CASSLGGRVETQYF.

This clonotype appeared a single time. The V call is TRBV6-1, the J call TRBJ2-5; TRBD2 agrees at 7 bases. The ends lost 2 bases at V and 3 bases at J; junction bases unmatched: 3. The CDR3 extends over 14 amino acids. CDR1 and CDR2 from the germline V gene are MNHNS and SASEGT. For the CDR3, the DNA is TGTGCCAGCAGTGAACGGGGGAGGGAAGAGACCCAGTACTTC. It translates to CASSERGREETQYF.

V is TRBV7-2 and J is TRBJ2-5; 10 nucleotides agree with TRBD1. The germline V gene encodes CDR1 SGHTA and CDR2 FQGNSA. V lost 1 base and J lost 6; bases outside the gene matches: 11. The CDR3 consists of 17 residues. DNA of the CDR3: TGTGCCAGCAGCTTAGGCCCAGACAGGGGGCTACGACAGACCCAGTACTTC. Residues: CASSLGPDRGLRQTQYF.

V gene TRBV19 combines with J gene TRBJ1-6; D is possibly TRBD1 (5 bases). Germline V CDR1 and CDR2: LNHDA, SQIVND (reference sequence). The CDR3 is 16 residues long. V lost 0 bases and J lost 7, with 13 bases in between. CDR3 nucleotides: TGTGCCAGTAGTATAGATCATCGGGGGGTCAATTCACCCCTCCACTTT. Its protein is CASSIDHRGVNSPLHF.

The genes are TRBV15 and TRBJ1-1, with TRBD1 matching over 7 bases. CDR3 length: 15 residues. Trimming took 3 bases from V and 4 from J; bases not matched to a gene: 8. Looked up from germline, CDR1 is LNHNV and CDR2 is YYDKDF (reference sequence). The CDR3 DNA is TGTGCCACCAGCAGTCTCTCGACAGGGATCACTGAAGCTTTCTTT. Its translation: CATSSLSTGITEAFF.

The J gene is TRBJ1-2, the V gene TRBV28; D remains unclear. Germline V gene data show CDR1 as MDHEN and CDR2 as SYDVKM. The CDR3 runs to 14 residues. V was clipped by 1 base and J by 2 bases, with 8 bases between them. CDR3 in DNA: TGTGCCAGCAGTTTATCTACGGTAAACTATGGCTACACCTTC. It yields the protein CASSLSTVNYGYTF.

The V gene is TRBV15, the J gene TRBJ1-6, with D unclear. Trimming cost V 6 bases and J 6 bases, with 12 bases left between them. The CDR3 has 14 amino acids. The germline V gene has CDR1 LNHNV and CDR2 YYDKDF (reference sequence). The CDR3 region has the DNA TGTGCCACCAGTAGTGACGTCGGTAATTCACCCCTCCACTTT. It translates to CATSSDVGNSPLHF.

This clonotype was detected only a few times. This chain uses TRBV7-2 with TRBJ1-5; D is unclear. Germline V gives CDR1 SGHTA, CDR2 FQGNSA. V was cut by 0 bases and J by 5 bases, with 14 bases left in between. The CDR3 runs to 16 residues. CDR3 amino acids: CASSLAGGNGDQPQHF. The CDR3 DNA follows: TGTGCCAGCAGCTTAGCCGGAGGGAACGGAGATCAGCCCCAGCATTTT.

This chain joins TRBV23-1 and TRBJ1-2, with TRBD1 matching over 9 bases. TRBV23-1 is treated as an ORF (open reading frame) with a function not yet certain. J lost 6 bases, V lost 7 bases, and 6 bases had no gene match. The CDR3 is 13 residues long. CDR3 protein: CASNRQGGNGYTF. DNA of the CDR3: TGCGCCAGCAACCGACAGGGGGGAAATGGCTACACCTTC.

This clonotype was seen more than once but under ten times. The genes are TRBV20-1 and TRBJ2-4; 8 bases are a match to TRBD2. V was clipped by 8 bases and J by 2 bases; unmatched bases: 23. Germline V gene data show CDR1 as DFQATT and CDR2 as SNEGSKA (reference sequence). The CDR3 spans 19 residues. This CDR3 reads CSSHTREGGTGVTKNIQYF. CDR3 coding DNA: TGCAGTTCACACACACGGGAGGGCGGGACCGGGGTTACCAAAAACATTCAGTACTTC.

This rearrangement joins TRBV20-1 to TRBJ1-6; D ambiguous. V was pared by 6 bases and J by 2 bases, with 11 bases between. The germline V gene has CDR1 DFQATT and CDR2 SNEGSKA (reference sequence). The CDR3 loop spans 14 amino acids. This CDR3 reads CSALRGTYNSPLHF. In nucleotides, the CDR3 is TGCAGTGCACTCAGAGGGACCTATAATTCACCCCTCCACTTT.

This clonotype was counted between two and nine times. CDR3 loop: CATSDSGQGTNQPQHF. As DNA, the CDR3 is TGTGCCACCAGTGATTCGGGACAGGGGACTAATCAGCCCCAGCATTTT. This sequence joins TRBV24-1 and TRBJ1-5, with 10 positions matching TRBD1. V lost 2 bases and J lost 4; bases outside the gene matches: 4. The CDR3 consists of 16 residues. Per germline, CDR1 KGHDR and CDR2 SFDVKD.

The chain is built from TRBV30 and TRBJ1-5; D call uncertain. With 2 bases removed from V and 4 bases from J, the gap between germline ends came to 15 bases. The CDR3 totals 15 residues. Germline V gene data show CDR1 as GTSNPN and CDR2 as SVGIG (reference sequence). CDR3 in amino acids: CAWSTRGLKNQPQHF. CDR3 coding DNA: TGTGCCTGGAGTACCCGCGGCCTAAAGAATCAGCCCCAGCATTTT. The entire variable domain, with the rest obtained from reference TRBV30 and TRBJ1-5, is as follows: SQTIHQWPATLVQPVGSPLSLECTVEGTSNPNLYWYRQAAGRGLQLLFYSVGIGQISSEVPQNLSASRPQDRQFILSSKKLLLSDSGFYLCAWSTRGLKNQPQHFGDGTRLSIL.